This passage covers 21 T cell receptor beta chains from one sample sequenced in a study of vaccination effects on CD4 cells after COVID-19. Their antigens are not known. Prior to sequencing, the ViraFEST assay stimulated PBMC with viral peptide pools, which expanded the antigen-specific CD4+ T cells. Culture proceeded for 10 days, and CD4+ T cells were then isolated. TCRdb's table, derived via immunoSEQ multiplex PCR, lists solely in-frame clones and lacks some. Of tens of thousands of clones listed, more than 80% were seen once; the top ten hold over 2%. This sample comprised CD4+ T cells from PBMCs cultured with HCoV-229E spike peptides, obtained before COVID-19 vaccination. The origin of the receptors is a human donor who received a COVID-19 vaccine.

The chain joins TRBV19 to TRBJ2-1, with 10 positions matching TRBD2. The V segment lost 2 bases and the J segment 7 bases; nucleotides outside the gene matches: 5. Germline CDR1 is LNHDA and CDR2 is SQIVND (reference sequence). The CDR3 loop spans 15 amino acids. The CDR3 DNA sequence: TGTGCCAGTAGTATATGGGCTAGCGGGGGAAATGAGCAGTTCTTC. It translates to CASSIWASGGNEQFF.

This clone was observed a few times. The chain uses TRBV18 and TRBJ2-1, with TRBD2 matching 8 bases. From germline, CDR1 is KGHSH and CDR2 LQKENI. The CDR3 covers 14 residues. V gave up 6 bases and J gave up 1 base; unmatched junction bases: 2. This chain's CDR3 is CASSRGGSYNEQFF. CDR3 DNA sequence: TGTGCCAGCTCCCGGGGGGGTTCCTACAATGAGCAGTTCTTC.

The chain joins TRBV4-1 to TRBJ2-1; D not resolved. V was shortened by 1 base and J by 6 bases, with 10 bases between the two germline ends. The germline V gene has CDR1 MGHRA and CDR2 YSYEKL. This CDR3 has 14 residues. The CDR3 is CASSQGPGRNEQFF. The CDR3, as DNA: TGCGCCAGCAGCCAAGGCCCCGGGCGCAATGAGCAGTTCTTC.

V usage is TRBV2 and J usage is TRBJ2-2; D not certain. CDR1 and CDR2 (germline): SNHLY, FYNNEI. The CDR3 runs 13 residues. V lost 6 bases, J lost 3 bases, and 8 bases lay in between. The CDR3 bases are TGTGCCAGCAGGGTGATTTACACCGGGGAGCTGTTTTTT. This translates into CASRVIYTGELFF. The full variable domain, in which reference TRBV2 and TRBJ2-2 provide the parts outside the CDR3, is EPEVTQTPSHQVTQMGQEVILRCVPISNHLYFYWYRQILGQKVEFLVSFYNNEISEKSEIFDDQFSVERPDGSNFTLKIRSTKLEDSAMYFCASRVIYTGELFFGEGSRLTVL.

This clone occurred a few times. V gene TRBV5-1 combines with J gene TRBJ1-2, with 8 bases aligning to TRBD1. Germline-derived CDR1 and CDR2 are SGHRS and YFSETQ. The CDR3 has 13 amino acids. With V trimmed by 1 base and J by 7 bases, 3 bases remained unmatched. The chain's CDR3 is CASSLNTGGGYTF. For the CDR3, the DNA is TGCGCCAGCAGCTTGAATACAGGGGGTGGCTACACCTTC.

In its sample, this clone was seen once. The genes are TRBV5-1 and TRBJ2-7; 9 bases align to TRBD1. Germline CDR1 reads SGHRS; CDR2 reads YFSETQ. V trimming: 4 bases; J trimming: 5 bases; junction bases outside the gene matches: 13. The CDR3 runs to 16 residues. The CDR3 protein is CASSPRTGATAHEQYV. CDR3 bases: TGCGCCAGCAGCCCACGGACAGGGGCCACCGCCCACGAGCAGTACGTC.

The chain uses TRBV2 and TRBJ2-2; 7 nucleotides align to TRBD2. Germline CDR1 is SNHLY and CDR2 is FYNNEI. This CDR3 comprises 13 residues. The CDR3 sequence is CGSGGANTGELFF. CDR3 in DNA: TGTGGAAGTGGGGGGGCGAACACCGGGGAGCTGTTTTTT.

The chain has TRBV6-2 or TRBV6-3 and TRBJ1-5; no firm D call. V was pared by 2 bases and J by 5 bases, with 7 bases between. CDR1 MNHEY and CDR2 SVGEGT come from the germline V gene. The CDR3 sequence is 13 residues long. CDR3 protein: CASSYLEDQPQHF. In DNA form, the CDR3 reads TGTGCCAGCAGTTACCTAGAGGATCAGCCCCAGCATTTT.

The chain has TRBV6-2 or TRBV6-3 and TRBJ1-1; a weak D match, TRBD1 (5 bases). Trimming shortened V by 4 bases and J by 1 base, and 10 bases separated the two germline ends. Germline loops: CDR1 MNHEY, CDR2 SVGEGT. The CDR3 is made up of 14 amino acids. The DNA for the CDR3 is TGTGCCAGCAGTTCCGCCCAGGGGAACACTGAAGCTTTCTTT. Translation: CASSSAQGNTEAFF.

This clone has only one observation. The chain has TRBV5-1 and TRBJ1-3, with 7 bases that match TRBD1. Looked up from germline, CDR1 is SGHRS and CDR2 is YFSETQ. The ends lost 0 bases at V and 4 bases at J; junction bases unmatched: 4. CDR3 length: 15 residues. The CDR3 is CASSLVPGGGNTIYF. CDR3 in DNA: TGCGCCAGCAGCTTGGTCCCAGGGGGAGGAAACACCATATATTTT.

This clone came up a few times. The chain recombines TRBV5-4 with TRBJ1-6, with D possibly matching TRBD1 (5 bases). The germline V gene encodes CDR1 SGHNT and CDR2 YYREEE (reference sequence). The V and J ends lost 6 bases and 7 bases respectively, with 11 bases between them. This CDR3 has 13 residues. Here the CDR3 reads CASTRDGNSPLHF. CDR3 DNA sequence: TGTGCCAGCACCCGGGACGGCAATTCACCCCTCCACTTT.

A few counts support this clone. CDR3 in DNA: TGCGCCAGCAGTGAGGGGGGTGTTTATGAGACCCAGTACTTC. Translation gives CASSEGGVYETQYF. The V gene is TRBV10-1, the J gene TRBJ2-5; TRBD1 or TRBD2 may be the D gene (5 bases each). Germline CDR1 WNHNN, CDR2 SYGVQD (reference sequence). V was clipped by 2 bases and J by 5 bases, with 12 bases between them. The CDR3 length is 14 residues.

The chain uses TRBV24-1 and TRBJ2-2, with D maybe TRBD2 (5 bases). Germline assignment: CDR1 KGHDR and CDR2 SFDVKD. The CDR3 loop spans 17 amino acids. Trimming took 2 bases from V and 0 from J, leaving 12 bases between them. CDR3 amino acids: CATSDSEGKANTGELFF. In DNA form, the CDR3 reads TGTGCCACCAGTGATTCCGAGGGTAAAGCGAACACCGGGGAGCTGTTTTTT.

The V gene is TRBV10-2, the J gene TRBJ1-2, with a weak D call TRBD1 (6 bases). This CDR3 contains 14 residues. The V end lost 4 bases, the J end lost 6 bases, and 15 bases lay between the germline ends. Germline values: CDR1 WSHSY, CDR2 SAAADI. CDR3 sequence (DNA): TGCGCCAGCAGTGGACAGGATTCTTCTGATGGCTACACCTTC. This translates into CASSGQDSSDGYTF.

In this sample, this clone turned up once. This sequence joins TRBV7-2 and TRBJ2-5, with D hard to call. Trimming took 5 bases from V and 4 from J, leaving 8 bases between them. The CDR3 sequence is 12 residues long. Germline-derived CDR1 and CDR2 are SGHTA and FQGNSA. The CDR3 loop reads CASSPNRETQYF. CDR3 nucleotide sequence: TGTGCCAGCAGCCCCAACCGAGAGACCCAGTACTTC.

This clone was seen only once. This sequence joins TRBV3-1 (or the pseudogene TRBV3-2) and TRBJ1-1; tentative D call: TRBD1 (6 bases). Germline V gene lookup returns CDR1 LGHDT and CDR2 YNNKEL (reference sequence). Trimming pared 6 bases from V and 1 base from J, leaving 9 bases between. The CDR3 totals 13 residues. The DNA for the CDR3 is TGTGCCAGCAGAGGACAGCCGAACACTGAAGCTTTCTTT. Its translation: CASRGQPNTEAFF.

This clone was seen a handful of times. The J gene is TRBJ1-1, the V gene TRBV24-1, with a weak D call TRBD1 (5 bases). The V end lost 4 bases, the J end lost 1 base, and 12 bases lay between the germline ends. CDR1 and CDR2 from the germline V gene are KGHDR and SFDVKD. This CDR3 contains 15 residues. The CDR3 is CATSDSRGGNTEAFF. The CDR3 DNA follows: TGTGCCACCAGTGACTCTAGGGGTGGGAACACTGAAGCTTTCTTT.

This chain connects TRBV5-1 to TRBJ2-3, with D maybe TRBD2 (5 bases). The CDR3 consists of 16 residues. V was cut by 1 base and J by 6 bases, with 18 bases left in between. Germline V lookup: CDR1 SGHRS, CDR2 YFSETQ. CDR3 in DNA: TGCGCCAGCAGCTTGCTCCCGACTACGGGGTTGGATACGCAGTATTTT. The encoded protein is CASSLLPTTGLDTQYF.

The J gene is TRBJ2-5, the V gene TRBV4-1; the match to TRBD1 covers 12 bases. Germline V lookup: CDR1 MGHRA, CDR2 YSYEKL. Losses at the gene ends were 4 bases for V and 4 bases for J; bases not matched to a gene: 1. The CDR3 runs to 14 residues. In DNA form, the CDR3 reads TGCGCCAGCAGCCGGGACAGGGGGCGAGAGACCCAGTACTTC. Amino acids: CASSRDRGRETQYF.

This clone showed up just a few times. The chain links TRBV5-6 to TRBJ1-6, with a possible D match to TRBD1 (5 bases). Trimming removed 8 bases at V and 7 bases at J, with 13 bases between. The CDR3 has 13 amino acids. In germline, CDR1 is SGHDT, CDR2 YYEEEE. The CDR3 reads CARQGRRNSPLHF. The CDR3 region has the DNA TGTGCCAGGCAGGGACGCAGAAATTCACCCCTCCACTTT.

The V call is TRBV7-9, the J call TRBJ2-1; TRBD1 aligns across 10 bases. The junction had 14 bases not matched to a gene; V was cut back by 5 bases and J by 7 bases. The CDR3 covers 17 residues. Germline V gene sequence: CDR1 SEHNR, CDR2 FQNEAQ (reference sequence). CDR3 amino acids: CASSPYVGQGGRNEQFF. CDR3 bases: TGTGCCAGCAGCCCCTACGTCGGACAGGGGGGTCGGAATGAGCAGTTCTTC.